This T cell receptor (delta chain) was identified during a study of Vδ1+ human thymocytes (dated by TCRdb to 2017 to 2018). Background for the entire study: As a data resource, the study described the mRNA-level TRG and TRD CDR3 repertoires of highly purified Vdelta1+ thymocytes obtained from young children. The multiplex-based CDR3 amplicon strategy had previously been validated against 5'RACE-based CDR3 amplicon generation methods.

This clone has only a few counts. Its antigen target is currently unknown. Base qualities are not recorded, but no much larger clone differs from it by a single base. V is cut by 2 bases and J by 2 bases, and the space between the germline ends is 30 bases. The germline V gene supplies CDR1 TSWWSYY and CDR2 QGS. The CDR3 starts with the cysteine, ends with the phenylalanine, and has 21 residues. This entry keeps only the CDR3 DNA: 63 bases, framed from base 1. RNA was isolated using the RNeasy mini kit, and reverse transcription was performed with Superscript III. CDR3 amplicons were generated by multiplex PCR with pooled V-gene forward primers and a constant-region reverse primer carrying Illumina adaptor overhangs. After gel purification, the amplicons were indexed with Nextera index primers over approximately 8 extra PCR cycles and then purified using AMPure XP beads. Sequencing of libraries was performed on an Illumina MiSeq using paired-end 250 bp reads, dual indexing and a roughly 22% PhiX spike-in. For the original study's pipeline: Reads were quality checked with FastQC, and TRG read pairs were merged with ea-utils fastq-join. Sequences were annotated with IMGT/HighV-QUEST, keeping only productive sequences with unambiguous V-gene assignment; clonotypes were defined by identical CDR3 sequence. For downstream analysis, VDJtools 1.1.1, tcR 2.2.3, Treemap and vegan Shannon diversity in R 3.4.4 were used. With CATT, TCRdb called clones again from the public reads; duplicate DNA rows were later joined. These V and J calls rely on TCRdb rather than the paper's analysis. The sample table records about 73,000 delta-chain clones; around 30% of these occur just once. The ten top clones hold over 0.2% of the sample.

Thymic samples were depleted of alphabeta T cells, then CD3+ TCRVdelta1+ TCRVdelta2- thymocytes were FACS-sorted. A purity of roughly 96% to 99.6% was achieved for sorted Vdelta1+ thymocytes. The thymic specimens were obtained from fewer than ten paediatric patients who were undergoing corrective cardiac surgery and ranged in age from roughly 5 days to 17 months. After the thymic tissue was dispersed, mononuclear cells were isolated using a Histopaque-1077 density gradient. The staining antibodies were anti-TCRVdelta1 clone TS8.2, anti-TCRVdelta2 clone B6, anti-CD3 clone HIT3a and anti-TCRalphabeta clone IP26. The study at large found these results: Although sort purity was high, roughly a fifth of thymic TRD sequences were Vdelta2 (with a few Vdelta3), in contrast to the peripheral blood Vdelta1+ controls. Numerous TRG clonotypes were shared among donors (up to roughly 7x10^3), while TRD repertoires were essentially private (a maximum of about 100 shared). Because unexpected Vdelta2 sequences could lead to misinterpretation of bulk repertoire data, the authors recommended using highly purified populations and single-cell validation. Thymic TRG and TRD repertoires appeared highly polyclonal with Gaussian CDR3 length distributions, unlike oligoclonal peripheral blood repertoires. Because no clustering by age or sex was seen, donors were not stratified by age or sex in the analyses.

The sequencing input was Vdelta1+ gamma-delta thymocytes from the thymus. The cell subset or site label here, explained by the study, means: FACS-sorted CD3+ TCRalphabeta- TCRVdelta1+ TCRVdelta2- thymocytes. This sequence originates from a boy in the first two years of life who had congenital heart surgery. The sequence is built from TRDV1 and TRDJ1; the D region possibly corresponds to TRDD3 (6 bases align). CDR3 region: CALGEGPLTQPWGLPTDKLIF. The base sequence is TGTGCTCTTGGGGAAGGGCCCCTAACACAACCTTGGGGGCTTCCAACCGATAAACTCATCTTT.